The 32 T cell receptor beta chains given below trace back to one sample, sequenced in a study of cytomegalovirus exposure and HLA in healthy donors. The PCR employed 60 Vbeta primers together with 13 Jbeta primers. Measured with immunoSEQ multiplex PCR; TCRdb has only the in-frame clones, and not every one. The repertoire holds around 91,000 clones, with roughly nine tenths as singletons. Source material: PBMCs. The receptors originated from a man under 40 in good health and CMV-seropositive.

The chain uses TRBV7-8 and TRBJ1-4; no clear D. V was pared by 7 bases and J by 5 bases, with 14 bases between. This CDR3 comprises 14 residues. CDR1 and CDR2 (germline): SGHVS, FQNEAQ. The CDR3 sequence: CASTPEARNEKLFF. The CDR3 DNA is TGTGCCAGCACCCCGGAGGCCCGAAATGAAAAACTGTTTTTT.

J is TRBJ1-5 and V is TRBV7-9; TRBD1 might be the D (5 bases). Germline CDR1 reads SEHNR; CDR2 reads FQNEAQ (reference sequence). V dropped 5 bases and J dropped 7 bases, with 9 bases sitting between them. There are 12 residues in the CDR3. Here the CDR3 reads CASSTGRQPQHF. DNA of the CDR3: TGTGCCAGCAGCACAGGTAGGCAGCCCCAGCATTTT.

The chain carries TRBV5-4 and TRBJ2-3, with 11 nucleotides matching TRBD2. The ends lost 0 bases at V and 10 bases at J; junction bases unmatched: 4. The CDR3 loop spans 14 amino acids. Germline V gives CDR1 SGHNT, CDR2 YYREEE (reference sequence). Written as DNA, the CDR3 is TGTGCCAGCAGCTTGGAGGTAGCGGGAGGGCCGCAGTATTTT. Translation: CASSLEVAGGPQYF.

For this clone: The same CDR3 also results from other DNA sequences found in this sample. The chain has TRBV5-1 and TRBJ2-2; TRBD1 agrees at 8 bases. The CDR3 totals 17 residues. CDR1 and CDR2 (germline): SGHRS, YFSETQ. Trimming removed 0 bases from V and 6 bases from J; junction bases left unmatched: 10. CDR3 bases: TGCGCCAGCAGCTTGGGCCCAATGGACAGGGTTCCCGGGGAGCTGTTTTTT. Translated: CASSLGPMDRVPGELFF.

The chain employs TRBV5-1 and TRBJ2-1; perhaps TRBD2 as D (6 bases). V was trimmed by 6 bases and J by 4 bases, leaving 17 bases between them. Germline V gives CDR1 SGHRS, CDR2 YFSETQ. The CDR3 has 15 amino acids. In nucleotides, the CDR3 is TGCGCCAGCAAATCCTTACTAGCCGGATACAATGAGCAGTTCTTC. It translates to CASKSLLAGYNEQFF.

The chain carries TRBV19 and TRBJ2-3; 7 bases are a match to TRBD2. The germline V gene encodes CDR1 LNHDA and CDR2 SQIVND (reference sequence). J lost 2 bases, V lost 3 bases, and 5 bases had no gene match. The CDR3 spans 15 residues. In nucleotides, the CDR3 is TGTGCCAGTAGTATGCGAGCGGGATTCACAGATACGCAGTATTTT. This sequence encodes CASSMRAGFTDTQYF.

The gene calls are TRBV5-6 and TRBJ1-2; D unclear. The CDR3 has 13 amino acids. CDR1 and CDR2 (germline): SGHDT, YYEEEE. Trimming took off 4 bases at V and 4 bases at J, with 11 bases between the two ends. This chain's CDR3 is CASSLRSLYGYTF. The DNA for the CDR3 is TGTGCCAGCAGCCTGCGGAGCCTCTATGGCTACACCTTC. Full variable domain (outside the CDR3, taken from reference TRBV5-6 and TRBJ1-2): DAGVTQSPTHLIKTRGQQVTLRCSPKSGHDTVSWYQQALGQGPQFIFQYYEEEERQRGNFPDRFSGHQFPNYSSELNVNALLLGDSALYLCASSLRSLYGYTFGSGTRLTVV.

This chain links TRBV6-5 with TRBJ2-7, with 9 bases that match TRBD2. CDR3 size: 16 residues. The V gene end was trimmed by 4 bases and the J gene end by 3 bases; junction bases not matched to a gene: 10. Germline V gene data show CDR1 as MNHEY and CDR2 as SVGAGI. CDR3 sequence reads: CASSSLTSGKIYEQYF. In DNA, the CDR3 is TGTGCCAGCAGTTCCCTGACTAGCGGAAAAATCTACGAGCAGTACTTC.

The chain joins TRBV5-1 to TRBJ1-1; 9 nucleotides align to TRBD1. The CDR3 is 14 amino acids. Germline V gene lookup returns CDR1 SGHRS and CDR2 YFSETQ. Germline trimming cut 4 bases from V and 3 bases from J; bases unmatched to any gene: 4. The DNA for the CDR3 is TGCGCCAGCAGCGGCGGGACAGGGTACACTGAAGCTTTCTTT. Protein sequence: CASSGGTGYTEAFF.

V usage is TRBV7-9 and J usage is TRBJ2-1, with 8 bases aligning to TRBD1. CDR3 size: 15 residues. Germline V CDR1 and CDR2: SEHNR, FQNEAQ (reference sequence). With V trimmed by 1 base and J by 8 bases, 7 bases remained unmatched. As DNA, the CDR3 is TGTGCCAGCAGCTTAGGGACAGGGTTATTGCATGAGCAGTTCTTC. This translates into CASSLGTGLLHEQFF.

The V call is TRBV6-5, the J call TRBJ1-6; weak D call: TRBD1 (5 bases). This CDR3 comprises 14 residues. V gave up 3 bases and J gave up 9 bases, with 12 bases separating them. The germline V gene has CDR1 MNHEY and CDR2 SVGAGI. In DNA form, the CDR3 reads TGTGCCAGCAGTTATGGGCAGGGCGGTTCACCCCTCCACTTT. Protein product: CASSYGQGGSPLHF.

A word on this clone: One end of the junction is discordant with germline, which a read error may explain. This chain connects TRBV7-7 to TRBJ2-2; 7 bases line up with TRBD2. CDR1 and CDR2 (germline): SSHAT, FNYEAQ (reference sequence). The CDR3 contains 17 residues. CDR3 bases: TGTGCTAGCAGCTTAGATTATACTAGCGTGAACACCGGGGAGCTGTTTTTT. This translates into CASSLDYTSVNTGELFF.

The chain has TRBV27 and TRBJ1-1; tentatively, D is TRBD1 (5 bases). Germline-derived CDR1 and CDR2 are MNHEY and SMNVEV (reference sequence). The ends were cut back, 6 bases at V and 10 bases at J, with 27 bases in the middle. CDR3 size: 16 residues. The CDR3 DNA follows: TGTGCCAGCAGCTCCGTTTGGGTCCGCGACAGTAGAGGAGCTTTCTTT. This sequence encodes CASSSVWVRDSRGAFF.

The rearrangement joins TRBV2 to TRBJ2-2; TRBD1 matches 8 bases. The CDR3 is 14 residues long. The ends lost 5 bases at V and 5 bases at J; junction bases unmatched: 4. Germline CDR1 reads SNHLY; CDR2 reads FYNNEI. The CDR3 is CASSKDRVTGELFF. CDR3 DNA: TGTGCCAGCAGTAAGGACAGGGTGACCGGGGAGCTGTTTTTT.

This chain joins TRBV5-6 and TRBJ2-7; 10 nucleotides agree with TRBD2. Losses at the gene ends were 3 bases for V and 5 bases for J; bases not matched to a gene: 5. This CDR3 spans 14 amino acids. Germline CDR1 and CDR2: SGHDT and YYEEEE. The CDR3 here is CASSWTSGGDEQYF. For the CDR3, the DNA is TGTGCCAGCAGCTGGACTAGCGGAGGCGACGAGCAGTACTTC. Complete variable domain (other parts from reference TRBV5-6 and TRBJ2-7): DAGVTQSPTHLIKTRGQQVTLRCSPKSGHDTVSWYQQALGQGPQFIFQYYEEEERQRGNFPDRFSGHQFPNYSSELNVNALLLGDSALYLCASSWTSGGDEQYFGPGTRLTVT.

The chain links TRBV7-9 to TRBJ2-1, with 9 bases that match TRBD1. Germline CDR1 SEHNR, CDR2 FQNEAQ (reference sequence). The CDR3 covers 14 residues. The V segment lost 5 bases and the J segment 8 bases; nucleotides outside the gene matches: 7. CDR3 sequence: CASSVDRGRDEQFF. CDR3 nucleotides: TGTGCCAGCAGCGTGGACAGGGGAAGGGATGAGCAGTTCTTC.

The chain is built from TRBV30 and TRBJ1-5, with 8 bases aligning to TRBD1. V was pared by 5 bases and J by 0 bases, with 12 bases of the junction left unmatched. The germline V gene encodes CDR1 GTSNPN and CDR2 SVGIG (reference sequence). The CDR3 contains 17 residues. CDR3 sequence: CAWAGQGSWYSNQPQHF. CDR3 DNA: TGTGCCTGGGCCGGACAGGGCTCTTGGTATAGCAATCAGCCCCAGCATTTT.

The CDR3 is CASSSTGGETQYF. CDR3 DNA sequence: TGCGCCAGCAGCTCAACAGGGGGAGAGACCCAGTACTTC. The gene calls are TRBV5-1 and TRBJ2-5, with 8 bases fitting TRBD1. This CDR3 comprises 13 residues. Germline values: CDR1 SGHRS, CDR2 YFSETQ. V lost 3 bases and J lost 4; bases outside the gene matches: 2.

Here the CDR3 reads CASSLEAGRRETQYF. For the CDR3, the DNA is TGTGCCAGCAGCTTAGAGGCGGGACGGAGAGAGACCCAGTACTTC. This chain joins TRBV11-2 and TRBJ2-5; maybe TRBD2 (6 bases). Trimming pared 0 bases from V and 4 bases from J, leaving 12 bases between. The germline V gene has CDR1 SGHAT and CDR2 FQNNGV. The CDR3 length is 15 residues.

In DNA, the CDR3 is TGTGCCATCAGATCACCGGGACAGGGGACCTACGAGCAGTACTTC. Residues: CAIRSPGQGTYEQYF. V gene TRBV10-3 combines with J gene TRBJ2-7, with TRBD1 matching over 10 bases. The V gene's germline CDR1 is ENHRY and CDR2 SYGVKD. The CDR3 length is 15 residues. The junction had 7 bases not matched to a gene; V was cut back by 6 bases and J by 2 bases.

The rearrangement uses TRBV5-6 and TRBJ1-1, with TRBD1 matching 9 bases. J was trimmed by 4 bases and V by 1 base; bases with no gene match: 2. The CDR3 is 14 residues long. In germline, CDR1 is SGHDT, CDR2 YYEEEE. The CDR3 DNA follows: TGTGCCAGCAGCTTGCCGGGACAGGGCACTGAAGCTTTCTTT. This encodes CASSLPGQGTEAFF.

The chain combines TRBV7-2 with TRBJ1-5, with D hard to call. Germline V gene lookup returns CDR1 SGHTA and CDR2 FQGNSA. The CDR3 is 15 residues long. Trimming removed 5 bases at V and 3 bases at J, with 14 bases between. The CDR3 is CASSPVSSNNQPQHF. The CDR3 DNA sequence: TGTGCCAGCAGCCCCGTTAGTTCTAACAATCAGCCCCAGCATTTT.

In its sample, this clone was seen once. CDR3 sequence (DNA): TGCGCCAGCAGCACCAACAGGGGCCCGGGGAATTCACCCCTCCACTTT. Translated, it gives CASSTNRGPGNSPLHF. V is TRBV5-1 and J is TRBJ1-6, with 7 bases aligning to TRBD1. The germline V gene has CDR1 SGHRS and CDR2 YFSETQ. The trim removed 4 bases at V and 7 bases at J, leaving 11 bases unmatched. There are 16 residues in the CDR3.

The rearrangement links TRBV30 to TRBJ2-2; 14 positions agree with TRBD2. Germline V gives CDR1 GTSNPN, CDR2 SVGIG (reference sequence). This CDR3 region has 14 residues. The V gene end was trimmed by 8 bases and the J gene end by 5 bases; junction bases not matched to a gene: 4. In DNA, the CDR3 is TGTGCCGGGACTAGCGGGAGTAGGACCGGGGAGCTGTTTTTT. Translating it yields CAGTSGSRTGELFF. The whole variable domain, remainder taken from reference TRBV30 and TRBJ2-2, is SQTIHQWPATLVQPVGSPLSLECTVEGTSNPNLYWYRQAAGRGLQLLFYSVGIGQISSEVPQNLSASRPQDRQFILSSKKLLLSDSGFYLCAGTSGSRTGELFFGEGSRLTVL.

The chain links TRBV10-1 to TRBJ2-2, with D tentatively TRBD1 (5 bases). CDR3 length: 13 amino acids. From germline, CDR1 is WNHNN and CDR2 SYGVQD (reference sequence). The ends were cut back, 5 bases at V and 6 bases at J, with 10 bases in the middle. The CDR3 sequence is CASSFQGSGELFF. DNA of the CDR3: TGCGCCAGCAGTTTTCAGGGCTCCGGGGAGCTGTTTTTT.

This clone was counted only a few times. J is TRBJ1-3 and V is TRBV5-5, with TRBD1 matching 8 bases. Germline CDR1 SGHKS, CDR2 YYEKEE (reference sequence). V lost 4 bases to trimming and J lost 0 bases; unmatched junction nucleotides: 3. The CDR3 runs to 15 residues. Here the CDR3 reads CASSTDRGSGNTIYF. CDR3 sequence (DNA): TGTGCCAGCAGCACTGACAGGGGCTCTGGAAACACCATATATTTT. Looking up the rest from reference TRBV5-5 and TRBJ1-3 gives the full variable domain: DAGVTQSPTHLIKTRGQQVTLRCSPISGHKSVSWYQQVLGQGPQFIFQYYEKEERGRGNFPDRFSARQFPNYSSELNVNALLLGDSALYLCASSTDRGSGNTIYFGEGSWLTVV.

The CDR3 is CAINPTSTDTQYF. In nucleotides, the CDR3 is TGTGCCATCAATCCTACTAGCACAGATACGCAGTATTTT. The chain couples TRBV10-3 to TRBJ2-3, with D unresolved. The CDR3 spans 13 residues. The V and J ends lost 7 bases and 0 bases respectively, with 8 bases between them. Germline V gene sequence: CDR1 ENHRY, CDR2 SYGVKD.

This clone was seen a single time. The chain links TRBV6-5 to TRBJ1-1; tentative D call: TRBD1 (6 bases). Germline V gene data show CDR1 as MNHEY and CDR2 as SVGAGI. The V end lost 6 bases, the J end lost 0 bases, and 11 bases lay between the germline ends. The CDR3 consists of 14 residues. The CDR3 spells CASRADSMNTEAFF. The CDR3 nucleotides read TGTGCCAGCAGAGCGGACAGTATGAACACTGAAGCTTTCTTT.

Of note for this clone: This specimen includes other DNA sequences encoding the same CDR3. This chain links TRBV5-1 with TRBJ2-7; D is possibly TRBD2 (6 bases). The CDR3 is made up of 14 amino acids. Deletions cut 0 bases from V and 2 bases from J, with 9 bases between. The germline V gene has CDR1 SGHRS and CDR2 YFSETQ. CDR3 nucleotides: TGCGCCAGCAGCTTGGGAGCGGGCGCCTACGAGCAGTACTTC. Amino acid sequence: CASSLGAGAYEQYF.

The rearrangement joins TRBV2 to TRBJ2-7; 14 bases align to TRBD2. CDR1 and CDR2 (germline): SNHLY, FYNNEI. The CDR3 runs 17 residues. J was trimmed by 6 bases and V by 6 bases; bases with no gene match: 13. The CDR3 sequence: CASSLWGTSGRGPEQYF. CDR3 DNA sequence: TGTGCCAGCAGCCTTTGGGGGACTAGCGGGAGAGGACCCGAGCAGTACTTC. Complete variable domain (other parts from reference TRBV2 and TRBJ2-7): EPEVTQTPSHQVTQMGQEVILRCVPISNHLYFYWYRQILGQKVEFLVSFYNNEISEKSEIFDDQFSVERPDGSNFTLKIRSTKLEDSAMYFCASSLWGTSGRGPEQYFGPGTRLTVT.

The rearrangement joins TRBV7-8 to TRBJ2-3, with 10 bases identical to TRBD2. The V segment lost 4 bases and the J segment 5 bases; nucleotides outside the gene matches: 6. CDR3 length equals 15 residues. In germline, CDR1 is SGHVS, CDR2 FQNEAQ. The CDR3 reads CASSSTSGRLDTQYF. CDR3 nucleotides: TGTGCCAGCAGCTCGACTAGCGGGCGGCTAGATACGCAGTATTTT.

V is TRBV10-3 and J is TRBJ1-1; 11 bases align to TRBD1. V was pared by 10 bases and J by 8 bases, with 6 bases of the junction left unmatched. This CDR3 comprises 12 residues. Germline assignment: CDR1 ENHRY and CDR2 SYGVKD. The CDR3 protein is CATAGQGGEAFF. The CDR3 DNA sequence: TGTGCCACCGCGGGACAGGGGGGAGAAGCTTTCTTT.